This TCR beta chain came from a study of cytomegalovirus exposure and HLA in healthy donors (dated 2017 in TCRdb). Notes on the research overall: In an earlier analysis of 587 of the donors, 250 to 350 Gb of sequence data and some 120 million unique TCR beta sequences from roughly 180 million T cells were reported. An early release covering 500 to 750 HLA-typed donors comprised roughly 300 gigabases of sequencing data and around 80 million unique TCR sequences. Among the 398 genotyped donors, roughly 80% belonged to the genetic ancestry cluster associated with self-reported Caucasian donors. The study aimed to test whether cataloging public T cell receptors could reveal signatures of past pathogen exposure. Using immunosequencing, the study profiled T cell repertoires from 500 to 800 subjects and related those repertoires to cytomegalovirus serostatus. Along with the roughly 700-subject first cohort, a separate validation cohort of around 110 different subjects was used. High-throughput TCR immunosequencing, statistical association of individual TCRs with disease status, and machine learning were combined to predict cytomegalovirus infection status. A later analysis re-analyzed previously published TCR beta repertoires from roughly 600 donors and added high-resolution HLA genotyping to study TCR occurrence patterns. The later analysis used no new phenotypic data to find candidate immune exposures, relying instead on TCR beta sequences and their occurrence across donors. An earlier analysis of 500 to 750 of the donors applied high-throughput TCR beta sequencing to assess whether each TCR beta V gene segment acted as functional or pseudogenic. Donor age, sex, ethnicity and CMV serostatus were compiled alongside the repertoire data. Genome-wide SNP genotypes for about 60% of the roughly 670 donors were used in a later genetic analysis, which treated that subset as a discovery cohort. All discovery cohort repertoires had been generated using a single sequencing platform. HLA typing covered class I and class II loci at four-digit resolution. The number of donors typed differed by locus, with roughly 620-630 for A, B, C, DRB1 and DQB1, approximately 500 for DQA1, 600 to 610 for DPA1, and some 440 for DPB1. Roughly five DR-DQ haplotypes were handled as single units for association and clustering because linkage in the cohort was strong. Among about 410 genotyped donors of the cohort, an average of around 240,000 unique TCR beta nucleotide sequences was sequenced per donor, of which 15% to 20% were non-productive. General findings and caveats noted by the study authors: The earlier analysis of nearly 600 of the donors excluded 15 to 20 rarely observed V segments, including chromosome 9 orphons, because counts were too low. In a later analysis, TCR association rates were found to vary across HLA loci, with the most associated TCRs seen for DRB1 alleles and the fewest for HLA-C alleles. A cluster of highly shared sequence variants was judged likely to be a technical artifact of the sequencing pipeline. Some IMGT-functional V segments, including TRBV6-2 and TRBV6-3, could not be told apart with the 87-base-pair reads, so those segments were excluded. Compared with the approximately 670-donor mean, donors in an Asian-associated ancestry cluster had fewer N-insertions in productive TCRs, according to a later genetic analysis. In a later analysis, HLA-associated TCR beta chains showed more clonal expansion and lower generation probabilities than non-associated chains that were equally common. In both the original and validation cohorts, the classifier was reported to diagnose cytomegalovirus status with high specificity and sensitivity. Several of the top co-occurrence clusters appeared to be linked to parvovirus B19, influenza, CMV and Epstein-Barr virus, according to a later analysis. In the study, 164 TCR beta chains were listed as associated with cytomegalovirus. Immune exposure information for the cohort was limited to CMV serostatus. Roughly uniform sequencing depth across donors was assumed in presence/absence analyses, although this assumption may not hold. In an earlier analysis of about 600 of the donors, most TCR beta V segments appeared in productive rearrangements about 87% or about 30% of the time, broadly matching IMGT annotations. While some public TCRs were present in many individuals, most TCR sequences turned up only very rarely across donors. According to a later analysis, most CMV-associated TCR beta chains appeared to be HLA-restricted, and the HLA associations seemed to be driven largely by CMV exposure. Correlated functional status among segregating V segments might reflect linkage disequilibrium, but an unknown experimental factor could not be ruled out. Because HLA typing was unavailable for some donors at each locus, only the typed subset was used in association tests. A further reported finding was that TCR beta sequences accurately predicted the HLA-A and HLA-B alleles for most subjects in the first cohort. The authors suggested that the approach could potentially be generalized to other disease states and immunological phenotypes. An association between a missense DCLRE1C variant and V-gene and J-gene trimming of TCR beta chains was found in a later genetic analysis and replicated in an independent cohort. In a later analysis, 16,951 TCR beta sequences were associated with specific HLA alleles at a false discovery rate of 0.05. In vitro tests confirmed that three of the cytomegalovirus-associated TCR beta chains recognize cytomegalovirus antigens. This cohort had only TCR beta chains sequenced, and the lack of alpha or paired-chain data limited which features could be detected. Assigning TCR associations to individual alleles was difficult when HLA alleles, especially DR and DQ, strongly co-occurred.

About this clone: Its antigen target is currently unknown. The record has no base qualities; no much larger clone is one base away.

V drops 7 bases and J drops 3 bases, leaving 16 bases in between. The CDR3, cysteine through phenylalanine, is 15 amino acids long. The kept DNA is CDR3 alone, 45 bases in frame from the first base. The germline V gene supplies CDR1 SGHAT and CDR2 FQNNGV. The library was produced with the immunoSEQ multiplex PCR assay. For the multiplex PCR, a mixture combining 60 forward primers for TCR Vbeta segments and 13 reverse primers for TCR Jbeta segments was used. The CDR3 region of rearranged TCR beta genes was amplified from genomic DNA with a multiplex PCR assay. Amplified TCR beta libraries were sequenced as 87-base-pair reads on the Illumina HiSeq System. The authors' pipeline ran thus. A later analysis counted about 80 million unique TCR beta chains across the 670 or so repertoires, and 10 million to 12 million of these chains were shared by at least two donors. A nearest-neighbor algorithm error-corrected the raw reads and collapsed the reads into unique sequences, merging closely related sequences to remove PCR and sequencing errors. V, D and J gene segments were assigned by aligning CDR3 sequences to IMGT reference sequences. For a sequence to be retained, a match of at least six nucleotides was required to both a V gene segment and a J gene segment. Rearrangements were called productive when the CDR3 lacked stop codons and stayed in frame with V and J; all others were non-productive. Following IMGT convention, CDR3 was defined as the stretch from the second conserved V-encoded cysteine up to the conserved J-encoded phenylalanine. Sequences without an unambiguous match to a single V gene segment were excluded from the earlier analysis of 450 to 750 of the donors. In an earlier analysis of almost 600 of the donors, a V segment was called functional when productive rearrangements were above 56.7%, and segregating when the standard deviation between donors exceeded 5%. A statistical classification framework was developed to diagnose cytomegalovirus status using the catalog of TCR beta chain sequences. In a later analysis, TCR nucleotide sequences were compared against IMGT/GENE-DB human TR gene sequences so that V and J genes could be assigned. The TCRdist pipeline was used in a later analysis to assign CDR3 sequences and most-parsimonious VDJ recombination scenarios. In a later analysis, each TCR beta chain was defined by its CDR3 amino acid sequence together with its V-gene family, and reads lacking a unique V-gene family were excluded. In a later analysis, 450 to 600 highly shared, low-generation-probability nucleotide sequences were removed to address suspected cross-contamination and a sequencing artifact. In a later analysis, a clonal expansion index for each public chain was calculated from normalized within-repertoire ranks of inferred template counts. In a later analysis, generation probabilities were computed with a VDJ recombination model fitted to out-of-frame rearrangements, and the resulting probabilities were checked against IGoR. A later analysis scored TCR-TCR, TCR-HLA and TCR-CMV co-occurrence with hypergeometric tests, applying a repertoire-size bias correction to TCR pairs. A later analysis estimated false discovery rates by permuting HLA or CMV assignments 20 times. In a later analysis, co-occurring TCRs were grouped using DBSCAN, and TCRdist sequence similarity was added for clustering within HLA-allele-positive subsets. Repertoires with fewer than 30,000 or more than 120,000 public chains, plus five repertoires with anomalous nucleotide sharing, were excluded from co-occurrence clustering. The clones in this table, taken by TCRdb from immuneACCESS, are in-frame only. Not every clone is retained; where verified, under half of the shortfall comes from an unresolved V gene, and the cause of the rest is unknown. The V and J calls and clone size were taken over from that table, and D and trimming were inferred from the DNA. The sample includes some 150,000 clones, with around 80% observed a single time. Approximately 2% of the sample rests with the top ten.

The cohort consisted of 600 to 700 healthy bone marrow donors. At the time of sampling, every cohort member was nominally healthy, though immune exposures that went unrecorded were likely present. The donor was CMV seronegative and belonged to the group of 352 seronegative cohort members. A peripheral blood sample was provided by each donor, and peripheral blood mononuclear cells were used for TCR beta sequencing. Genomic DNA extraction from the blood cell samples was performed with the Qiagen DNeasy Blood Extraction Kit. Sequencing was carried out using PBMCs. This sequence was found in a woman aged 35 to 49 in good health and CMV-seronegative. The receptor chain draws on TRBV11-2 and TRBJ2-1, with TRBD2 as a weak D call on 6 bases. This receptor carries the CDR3 CASIPGTWGYNEQFF. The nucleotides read TGTGCCAGCATCCCCGGGACTTGGGGCTACAATGAGCAGTTCTTC.